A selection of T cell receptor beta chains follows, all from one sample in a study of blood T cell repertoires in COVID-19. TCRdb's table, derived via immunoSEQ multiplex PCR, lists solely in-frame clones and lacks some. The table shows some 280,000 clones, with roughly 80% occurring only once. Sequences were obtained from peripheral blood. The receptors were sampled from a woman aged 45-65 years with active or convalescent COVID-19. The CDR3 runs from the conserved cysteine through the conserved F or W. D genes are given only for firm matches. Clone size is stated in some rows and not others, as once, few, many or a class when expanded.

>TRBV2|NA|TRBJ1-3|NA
TGTGCCAGCAGTGAAGGGCCCCGGGGCTCTGGAAACACCATATATTTT
CASSEGPRGSGNTIYF
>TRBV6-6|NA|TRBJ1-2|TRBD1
TGTGCCAGCAGCGCTGGAGGGGGCTGGGGCTACACCTTC
CASSAGGGWGYTF
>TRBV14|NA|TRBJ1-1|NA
TGTGCCAGCAGCCTCGCTCCGGGGACTGAAGCTTTCTTT
CASSLAPGTEAFF
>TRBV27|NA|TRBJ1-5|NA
TGTGCCAGCAGAACAGCCGGCAATCAGCCCCAGCATTTT
CASRTAGNQPQHF
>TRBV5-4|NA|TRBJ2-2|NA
TGTGCCAGCAGCTTGGACGCGGTGAACACCGGGGAGCTGTTTTTT
CASSLDAVNTGELFF
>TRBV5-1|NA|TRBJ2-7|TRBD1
TGCGCCAGCAGCTTGGTGGACAGGGGCCTCTCCTACGAGCAGTACTTC
CASSLVDRGLSYEQYF
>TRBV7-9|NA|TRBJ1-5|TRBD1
TGTGCCAGCAGCTCAGGGGGTAGCAATCAGCCCCAGCATTTT
CASSSGGSNQPQHF
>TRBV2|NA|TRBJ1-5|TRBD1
TGTGCCAGCAGAGACCCACCGGGACAGGGTGGTCAGCCCCAGCATTTT
CASRDPPGQGGQPQHF
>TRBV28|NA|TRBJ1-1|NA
TGTGCCAGCAGCCTCTTTGGGGGGAGGACGACTGAAGCTTTCTTT
CASSLFGGRTTEAFF
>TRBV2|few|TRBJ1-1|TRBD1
TGTGCCAGCAGTGGAGGGGGCGGCACTGAAGCTTTCTTT
CASSGGGGTEAFF
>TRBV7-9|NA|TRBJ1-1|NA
TGTGCCAGCAGCTTGGGGGGTTGGAACACTGAAGCTTTCTTT
CASSLGGWNTEAFF
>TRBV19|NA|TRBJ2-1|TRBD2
TGTGCCAGTAGTATCCTAGCGGGAGCCGCTTACAATGAGCAGTTCTTC
CASSILAGAAYNEQFF
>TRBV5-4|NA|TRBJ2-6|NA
TGTGCCAGCAGCTCCCTCCTAACCTCAGGCTCTGGGGCCAACGTCCTGACTTTC
CASSSLLTSGSGANVLTF
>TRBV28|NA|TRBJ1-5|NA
TGTGCCAGCAGCCCCCCGGGGTCTGGCCAGCCCCAGCATTTT
CASSPPGSGQPQHF
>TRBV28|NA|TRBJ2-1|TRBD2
TGTGCCAGCACCCCACTCGGACTAGCGGGCCCGTCTATAGGGAATGAGCAGTTCTTC
CASTPLGLAGPSIGNEQFF
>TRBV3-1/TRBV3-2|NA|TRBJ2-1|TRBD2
TGTGCCAGCAGTAGCGGGAGCAAGAACAATGAGCAGTTCTTC
CASSSGSKNNEQFF
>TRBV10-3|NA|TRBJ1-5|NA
TGTGCCATCAGGGGAGGGCTCGGGGGCAATCAGCCCCAGCATTTT
CAIRGGLGGNQPQHF
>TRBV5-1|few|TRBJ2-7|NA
TGCGCCAGCAGCTTGGCTTCGAGACTCGACTCCTACGAGCAGTACTTC
CASSLASRLDSYEQYF
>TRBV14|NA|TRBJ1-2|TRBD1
TGTGCCAGCAGCACTGGACAGGGGGCCGCCTCATATGGCTACACCTTC
CASSTGQGAASYGYTF
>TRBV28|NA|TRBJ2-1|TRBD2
TGTGCCAGCAGTTTTTGGTCGAGCGGGAGGGGCAATGAGCAGTTCTTC
CASSFWSSGRGNEQFF
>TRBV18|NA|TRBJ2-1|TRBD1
TGTGCCAGCTCAGCCCGGGACAGGGACCCCAATGAGCAGTTCTTC
CASSARDRDPNEQFF
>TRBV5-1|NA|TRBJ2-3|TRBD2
TGCGCCAGCAGCGAGGGGTCTAGCGGGCATACGCAGTATTTT
CASSEGSSGHTQYF
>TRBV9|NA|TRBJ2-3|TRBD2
TGTGCCAGCAGCCCTAGAGCCAGCGGGAGTTTAGGGGGTACGCAGTATTTT
CASSPRASGSLGGTQYF
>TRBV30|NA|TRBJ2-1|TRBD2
TGTGCCTGGAATTTTCTAGCGGGACGACCCTACAATGAGCAGTTCTTC
CAWNFLAGRPYNEQFF
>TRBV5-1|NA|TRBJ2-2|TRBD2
TGCGCCAGCAGCTTGGCCACTAGCGGACACACCGGGGAGCTGTTTTTT
CASSLATSGHTGELFF
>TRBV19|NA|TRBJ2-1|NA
TGTGCCAGTAGTGCATCAACAGGTAGCTCCTACAATGAGCAGTTCTTC
CASSASTGSSYNEQFF
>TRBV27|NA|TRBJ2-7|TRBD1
TGTGCCAGCAGTCCCGGGACAGGGCCTTACGAGCAGTACTTC
CASSPGTGPYEQYF
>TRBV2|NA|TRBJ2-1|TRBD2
TGTGCCAGCAGTGAAGCGATAGCGGGATGGTACAATGAGCAGTTCTTC
CASSEAIAGWYNEQFF
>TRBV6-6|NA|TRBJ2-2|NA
TGTGCCACTCAGTTACGTGGCGGGGCGAACACCGGGGAGCTGTTTTTT
CATQLRGGANTGELFF
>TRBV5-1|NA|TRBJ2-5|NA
TGCGCCAGCAGCTTGGTGGGGCACCCAAACCAAGAGACCCAGTACTTC
CASSLVGHPNQETQYF
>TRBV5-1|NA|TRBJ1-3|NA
TGCGCCAGCAGCTTCGGGGGGCAAGGAGGAAACACCATATATTTT
CASSFGGQGGNTIYF
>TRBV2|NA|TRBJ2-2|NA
TGTGCCAGCAGGAGGGCCGGGGAGCTGTTTTTT
CASRRAGELFF
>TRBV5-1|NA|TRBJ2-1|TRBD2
TGCGCCAGCAGCATAAGCGGGAGTGGCAATGAGCAGTTCTTC
CASSISGSGNEQFF
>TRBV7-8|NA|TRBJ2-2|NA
TGTGCCAGCACCCGGCGTACCGGGGAGCTGTTTTTT
CASTRRTGELFF
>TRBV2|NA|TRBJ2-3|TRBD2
TGTGCCAGCGTCGGGGGGGATGGGGATACGCAGTATTTT
CASVGGDGDTQYF
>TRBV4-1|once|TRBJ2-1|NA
TGCGCCAGCAGCCAAGAATCTAGAAAGTTCTTC
CASSQESRKFF
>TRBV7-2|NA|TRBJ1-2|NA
TGTGCCAGCAGCTTAGTTTATTGGCAGGCCGATGGCTACACCTTC
CASSLVYWQADGYTF
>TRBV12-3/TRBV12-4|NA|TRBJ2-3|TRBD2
TGTGCCAGCAGCCTTGGGGGGGCAGATACGCAGTATTTT
CASSLGGADTQYF
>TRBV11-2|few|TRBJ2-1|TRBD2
TGTGCCAGCAGCTCTAAAACTAGCGGGGGGTTCTACAATGAGCAGTTCTTC
CASSSKTSGGFYNEQFF
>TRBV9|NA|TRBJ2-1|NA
TGTGCCAGCAGCGTTAGCCCCTATCCCGAGCAGCAGTTCTTC
CASSVSPYPEQQFF
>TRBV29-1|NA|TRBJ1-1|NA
TGCAGCGTTCGGCGACAGAACACTGAGGCTTTCTTT
CSVRRQNTEAFF
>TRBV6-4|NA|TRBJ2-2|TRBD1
TGTGCCAGCACCCGGACAGGGGGCGGTACCGGGGAGCTGTTTTTT
CASTRTGGGTGELFF
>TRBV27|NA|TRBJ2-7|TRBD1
TGTGCCAGCAGTTTATGGAGGGGACAGGGGGCCTACGAGCAGTACTTC
CASSLWRGQGAYEQYF
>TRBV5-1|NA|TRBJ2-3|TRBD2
TGCGCCAGCAGCGCGACTAGCCTTGGGACAGATACGCAGTATTTT
CASSATSLGTDTQYF
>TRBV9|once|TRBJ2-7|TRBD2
TGTGCCAGCAGCGCATATAGCGGGCCGGTCTACGAGCAGTACTTC
CASSAYSGPVYEQYF
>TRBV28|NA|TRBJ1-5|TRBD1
TGTGCCAGCAGGGTACAGGGGGCTAACCAGCCCCAGCATTTT
CASRVQGANQPQHF